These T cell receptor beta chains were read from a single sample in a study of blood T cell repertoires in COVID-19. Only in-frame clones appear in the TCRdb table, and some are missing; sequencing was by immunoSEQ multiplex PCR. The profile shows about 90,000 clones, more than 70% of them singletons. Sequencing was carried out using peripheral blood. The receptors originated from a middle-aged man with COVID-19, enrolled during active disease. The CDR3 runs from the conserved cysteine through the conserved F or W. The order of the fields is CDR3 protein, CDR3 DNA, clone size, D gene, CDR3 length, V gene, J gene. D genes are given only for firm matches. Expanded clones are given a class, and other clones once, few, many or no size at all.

cdr3_aa: CAISESVRMGGKQYF; cdr3_nt: TGTGCCATCAGTGAGTCGGTTCGTATGGGAGGGAAGCAGTACTTC; clone_size: few; d_call: TRBD2; cdr3_length: 15; v_call: TRBV10-3; j_call: TRBJ2-7
cdr3_aa: CASSDPPRASGYNEQFF; cdr3_nt: TGTGCCAGCAGTGACCCCCCCCGAGCCTCCGGCTACAATGAGCAGTTCTTC; clone_size: NA; d_call: NA; cdr3_length: 17; v_call: TRBV2; j_call: TRBJ2-1
cdr3_aa: CASSQDPGSGNTIYF; cdr3_nt: TGTGCCAGCAGCCAAGATCCGGGCTCTGGAAACACCATATATTTT; clone_size: NA; d_call: NA; cdr3_length: 15; v_call: TRBV4-2; j_call: TRBJ1-3
cdr3_aa: CASSLTGGNGYTF; cdr3_nt: TGTGCCAGCAGCTTGACAGGGGGCAATGGCTACACCTTC; clone_size: NA; d_call: TRBD1; cdr3_length: 13; v_call: TRBV5-4; j_call: TRBJ1-2
cdr3_aa: CASSLSKTGTNEKLFF; cdr3_nt: TGTGCCAGCAGTTTATCTAAAACAGGGACTAATGAAAAACTGTTTTTT; clone_size: NA; d_call: NA; cdr3_length: 16; v_call: TRBV27; j_call: TRBJ1-4
cdr3_aa: CASSLAAGRFTEAFF; cdr3_nt: TGCGCCAGCAGCTTGGCGGCAGGGAGGTTTACTGAAGCTTTCTTT; clone_size: NA; d_call: NA; cdr3_length: 15; v_call: TRBV5-1; j_call: TRBJ1-1
cdr3_aa: CASSPGTGNTGELFF; cdr3_nt: TGTGCCAGCAGCCCAGGGACTGGGAACACCGGGGAGCTGTTTTTT; clone_size: few; d_call: NA; cdr3_length: 15; v_call: TRBV4-2; j_call: TRBJ2-2
cdr3_aa: CASSLRTAHTEAFF; cdr3_nt: TGTGCCAGCAGTCTTCGGACAGCTCACACTGAAGCTTTCTTT; clone_size: NA; d_call: NA; cdr3_length: 14; v_call: TRBV6-5; j_call: TRBJ1-1
cdr3_aa: CASTGTGLGEKLFF; cdr3_nt: TGTGCCAGCACAGGGACAGGCCTTGGTGAAAAACTGTTTTTT; clone_size: NA; d_call: TRBD1; cdr3_length: 14; v_call: TRBV2; j_call: TRBJ1-4
cdr3_aa: CASSPWIPGTFNAEQYF; cdr3_nt: TGTGCCAGCAGCCCTTGGATTCCCGGGACATTTAACGCCGAGCAGTACTTC; clone_size: NA; d_call: NA; cdr3_length: 17; v_call: TRBV7-6; j_call: TRBJ2-7
cdr3_aa: CASSLVLGAYTEAFF; cdr3_nt: TGTGCCAGCAGCTTGGTACTGGGGGCGTATACTGAAGCTTTCTTT; clone_size: NA; d_call: NA; cdr3_length: 15; v_call: TRBV5-6; j_call: TRBJ1-1
cdr3_aa: CASSPTGTGSDEQFF; cdr3_nt: TGTGCCAGCAGCCCAACCGGGACAGGGTCGGATGAGCAGTTCTTC; clone_size: NA; d_call: TRBD1; cdr3_length: 15; v_call: TRBV11-2; j_call: TRBJ2-1
cdr3_aa: CASSRTAGELFF; cdr3_nt: TGTGCCAGCAGTAGGACAGCCGGGGAGCTGTTTTTT; clone_size: NA; d_call: NA; cdr3_length: 12; v_call: TRBV27; j_call: TRBJ2-2
cdr3_aa: CASSRRSGGAYNEQFF; cdr3_nt: TGTGCCAGTAGTAGAAGGTCGGGGGGGGCCTACAATGAGCAGTTCTTC; clone_size: once; d_call: TRBD2; cdr3_length: 16; v_call: TRBV19; j_call: TRBJ2-1
cdr3_aa: CASSRTGGRNQPQHF; cdr3_nt: TGTGCCAGTAGTAGGACAGGGGGGCGCAATCAGCCCCAGCATTTT; clone_size: NA; d_call: TRBD1; cdr3_length: 15; v_call: TRBV19; j_call: TRBJ1-5
cdr3_aa: CASSSVGREKLFF; cdr3_nt: TGTGCCAGCAGTTCGGTAGGGAGGGAAAAACTGTTTTTT; clone_size: NA; d_call: NA; cdr3_length: 13; v_call: TRBV25-1; j_call: TRBJ1-4
cdr3_aa: CASSYSARRGYTF; cdr3_nt: TGTGCCAGCAGTTACTCCGCCCGGAGGGGCTACACCTTC; clone_size: NA; d_call: NA; cdr3_length: 13; v_call: TRBV6-5; j_call: TRBJ1-2
cdr3_aa: CATRQGANTEAFF; cdr3_nt: TGTGCCACCAGACAGGGGGCGAACACTGAAGCTTTCTTT; clone_size: NA; d_call: TRBD1; cdr3_length: 13; v_call: TRBV24-1; j_call: TRBJ1-1
cdr3_aa: CAWNRDRAHHGYTF; cdr3_nt: TGTGCCTGGAACCGAGACAGGGCTCACCATGGCTACACCTTC; clone_size: NA; d_call: TRBD1; cdr3_length: 14; v_call: TRBV30; j_call: TRBJ1-2
cdr3_aa: CASSTRGPSVYKNEKLFF; cdr3_nt: TGTGCCAGCAGCACTCGCGGGCCCTCAGTCTACAAAAATGAAAAACTGTTTTTT; clone_size: few; d_call: NA; cdr3_length: 18; v_call: TRBV21-1; j_call: TRBJ1-4
cdr3_aa: CASSRQGGMNTEAFF; cdr3_nt: TGTGCCAGCAGCAGACAGGGTGGAATGAACACTGAAGCTTTCTTT; clone_size: few; d_call: TRBD1; cdr3_length: 15; v_call: TRBV11-1; j_call: TRBJ1-1
cdr3_aa: CASSESLSGQGSYTEAFF; cdr3_nt: TGTGCCAGCAGTGAATCCCTCTCGGGCCAGGGGTCCTACACTGAAGCTTTCTTT; clone_size: NA; d_call: NA; cdr3_length: 18; v_call: TRBV25-1; j_call: TRBJ1-1
cdr3_aa: CASSELLAGSSTDTQYF; cdr3_nt: TGTGCCAGCAGTGAGTTACTAGCGGGGTCTAGCACAGATACGCAGTATTTT; clone_size: NA; d_call: TRBD2; cdr3_length: 17; v_call: TRBV6-1; j_call: TRBJ2-3
cdr3_aa: CASSELGDNEQFF; cdr3_nt: TGTGCCAGCAGTGAATTGGGCGACAATGAGCAGTTCTTC; clone_size: NA; d_call: NA; cdr3_length: 13; v_call: TRBV2; j_call: TRBJ2-1
cdr3_aa: CASSPEAGAHRPQHF; cdr3_nt: TGCGCCAGCAGCCCTGAGGCCGGCGCTCATCGACCCCAGCATTTT; clone_size: NA; d_call: NA; cdr3_length: 15; v_call: TRBV5-1; j_call: TRBJ1-5
cdr3_aa: CASRAGESPNSPLHF; cdr3_nt: TGTGCCAGCAGAGCGGGGGAGAGTCCTAATTCACCCCTCCACTTT; clone_size: few; d_call: NA; cdr3_length: 15; v_call: TRBV6-4; j_call: TRBJ1-6
cdr3_aa: CASSDGRMFLTDTQYF; cdr3_nt: TGTGCCAGCAGTGATGGCAGGATGTTCTTGACAGATACGCAGTATTTT; clone_size: NA; d_call: NA; cdr3_length: 16; v_call: TRBV2; j_call: TRBJ2-3
cdr3_aa: CASSSTGRRELFF; cdr3_nt: TGTGCCAGTAGTAGTACAGGAAGAAGGGAGCTGTTTTTT; clone_size: NA; d_call: NA; cdr3_length: 13; v_call: TRBV19; j_call: TRBJ2-2
cdr3_aa: CSASRDSPLHF; cdr3_nt: TGCAGTGCCAGTCGCGATTCACCCCTCCACTTT; clone_size: NA; d_call: NA; cdr3_length: 11; v_call: TRBV20-1; j_call: TRBJ1-6
cdr3_aa: CASRPPGQINYGYTF; cdr3_nt: TGTGCCAGCAGACCTCCGGGACAGATTAACTATGGCTACACCTTC; clone_size: NA; d_call: TRBD1; cdr3_length: 15; v_call: TRBV2; j_call: TRBJ1-2
cdr3_aa: CASSERQGNQETQYF; cdr3_nt: TGTGCCAGCAGTGAGCGACAGGGTAATCAAGAGACCCAGTACTTC; clone_size: NA; d_call: TRBD1; cdr3_length: 15; v_call: TRBV6-1; j_call: TRBJ2-5
cdr3_aa: CASSLLDRGVTDTQYF; cdr3_nt: TGCGCCAGCAGCCTACTAGACAGGGGAGTCACAGATACGCAGTATTTT; clone_size: NA; d_call: TRBD1; cdr3_length: 16; v_call: TRBV5-1; j_call: TRBJ2-3
cdr3_aa: CASSLGSDQPQHF; cdr3_nt: TGTGCCAGCAGCTTAGGTTCGGATCAGCCCCAGCATTTT; clone_size: NA; d_call: NA; cdr3_length: 13; v_call: TRBV7-9; j_call: TRBJ1-5
cdr3_aa: CASSQRDLYGYTF; cdr3_nt: TGTGCCAGCAGCCAGCGGGACCTCTATGGCTACACCTTC; clone_size: NA; d_call: NA; cdr3_length: 13; v_call: TRBV14; j_call: TRBJ1-2
cdr3_aa: CASSANAGNQPQHF; cdr3_nt: TGTGCCAGCTCAGCAAACGCAGGAAATCAGCCCCAGCATTTT; clone_size: NA; d_call: NA; cdr3_length: 14; v_call: TRBV18; j_call: TRBJ1-5
cdr3_aa: CASSPGTGVSPLHF; cdr3_nt: TGTGCCAGCAGCCCCGGGACAGGGGTATCACCCCTCCACTTT; clone_size: NA; d_call: TRBD1; cdr3_length: 14; v_call: TRBV2; j_call: TRBJ1-6
cdr3_aa: CASSIRQQPQHF; cdr3_nt: TGTGCCAGTAGTATTCGCCAGCAGCCCCAGCATTTT; clone_size: NA; d_call: NA; cdr3_length: 12; v_call: TRBV19; j_call: TRBJ1-5
cdr3_aa: CASGRDSYEQYF; cdr3_nt: TGTGCCAGCGGGAGGGACTCCTACGAGCAGTACTTC; clone_size: NA; d_call: TRBD2; cdr3_length: 12; v_call: TRBV6-6; j_call: TRBJ2-7
cdr3_aa: CASSFARANYGYTF; cdr3_nt: TGTGCCAGCAGTTTTGCCAGGGCTAACTATGGCTACACCTTC; clone_size: once; d_call: NA; cdr3_length: 14; v_call: TRBV27; j_call: TRBJ1-2
cdr3_aa: CASSLGGGVVVETQYF; cdr3_nt: TGTGCCAGCAGCTTAGGCGGAGGGGTAGTCGTGGAGACCCAGTACTTC; clone_size: NA; d_call: NA; cdr3_length: 16; v_call: TRBV7-9; j_call: TRBJ2-5
cdr3_aa: CASSFPTGANYGYTF; cdr3_nt: TGTGCCAGCAGCTTTCCTACAGGGGCTAACTATGGCTACACCTTC; clone_size: NA; d_call: TRBD1; cdr3_length: 15; v_call: TRBV11-2; j_call: TRBJ1-2
cdr3_aa: CASRYGTGAYEQFF; cdr3_nt: TGCGCCAGCAGATACGGGACAGGGGCCTATGAGCAGTTCTTC; clone_size: NA; d_call: TRBD1; cdr3_length: 14; v_call: TRBV5-1; j_call: TRBJ2-1
cdr3_aa: CASSLGTLWTQYF; cdr3_nt: TGTGCCAGCAGCTTAGGCACATTGTGGACCCAGTACTTC; clone_size: NA; d_call: NA; cdr3_length: 13; v_call: TRBV7-2; j_call: TRBJ2-5
cdr3_aa: CASSGGTGSGVDEAFF; cdr3_nt: TGCGCCAGCAGCGGAGGGACAGGGAGTGGGGTTGATGAAGCTTTCTTT; clone_size: once; d_call: TRBD1; cdr3_length: 16; v_call: TRBV5-1; j_call: TRBJ1-1
cdr3_aa: CASSPPGLPYEQYF; cdr3_nt: TGTGCCAGCTCACCACCGGGCCTGCCCTACGAGCAGTACTTC; clone_size: NA; d_call: NA; cdr3_length: 14; v_call: TRBV18; j_call: TRBJ2-7
cdr3_aa: CSVDRSEAFF; cdr3_nt: TGCAGCGTTGACCGGTCCGAAGCTTTCTTT; clone_size: NA; d_call: NA; cdr3_length: 10; v_call: TRBV29-1; j_call: TRBJ1-1
cdr3_aa: CASSETRATEQFF; cdr3_nt: TGTGCCAGCAGTGAAACCAGGGCGACTGAGCAGTTCTTC; clone_size: NA; d_call: NA; cdr3_length: 13; v_call: TRBV6-1; j_call: TRBJ2-1
cdr3_aa: CSASSSGDQEQYF; cdr3_nt: TGCAGTGCTAGTTCTAGCGGGGATCAGGAGCAGTACTTC; clone_size: NA; d_call: TRBD2; cdr3_length: 13; v_call: TRBV20-1; j_call: TRBJ2-7
cdr3_aa: CASSAAVLNYGYTF; cdr3_nt: TGCGCCAGCAGCGCGGCAGTCCTTAACTATGGCTACACCTTC; clone_size: NA; d_call: NA; cdr3_length: 14; v_call: TRBV5-1; j_call: TRBJ1-2
cdr3_aa: CASSLRAGGPGEQFF; cdr3_nt: TGTGCCAGCAGCTTAAGAGCGGGGGGGCCCGGTGAGCAGTTCTTC; clone_size: NA; d_call: TRBD2; cdr3_length: 15; v_call: TRBV7-8; j_call: TRBJ2-1
cdr3_aa: CASSPTGTNYGYTF; cdr3_nt: TGTGCCAGCTCACCGACAGGGACTAACTATGGCTACACCTTC; clone_size: once; d_call: TRBD1; cdr3_length: 14; v_call: TRBV18; j_call: TRBJ1-2
cdr3_aa: CASSLNSGYGYTF; cdr3_nt: TGTGCCAGCAGTTTAAACTCTGGCTATGGCTACACCTTC; clone_size: NA; d_call: NA; cdr3_length: 13; v_call: TRBV12-3/TRBV12-4; j_call: TRBJ1-2